These 12 T cell receptor beta chains were all obtained from the same sample, sequenced in a study of blood T cell repertoires in COVID-19. Sequencing used immunoSEQ multiplex PCR; TCRdb keeps in-frame clones, though not all of them. The table records around 250,000 clones, more than 85% of them present only once. Sequencing was performed on peripheral blood. The receptors stem from a woman in her 70s with active or convalescent COVID-19.

The chain joins TRBV24-1 to TRBJ1-4, with 7 bases matching TRBD1. V gave up 0 bases and J gave up 7 bases; unmatched junction bases: 7. The CDR3 consists of 16 residues. Germline V gene lookup returns CDR1 KGHDR and CDR2 SFDVKD. CDR3 coding DNA: TGTGCCACCAGTGATTTGCGACAGGGCCAGAGTGAAAAACTGTTTTTT. Its translation is CATSDLRQGQSEKLFF.

This clone was recorded once. This chain connects TRBV18 to TRBJ1-5; 9 bases are shared with TRBD1. V lost 0 bases, J lost 7 bases, and 7 bases stayed unmatched. This CDR3 is built from 16 residues. The germline CDR1 and CDR2 sequences are KGHSH and LQKENI. In nucleotides, the CDR3 is TGTGCCAGCTCACCACCGGGACAGGGTGATCGACAGCCCCAGCATTTT. Translation: CASSPPGQGDRQPQHF. Variable domain in full (rest from reference TRBV18 and TRBJ1-5): NAGVMQNPRHLVRRRGQEARLRCSPMKGHSHVYWYRQLPEEGLKFMVYLQKENIIDESGMPKERFSAEFPKEGPSILRIQQVVRGDSAAYFCASSPPGQGDRQPQHFGDGTRLSIL.

V gene TRBV18 combines with J gene TRBJ1-1; D is perhaps TRBD1 (5 bases). CDR1 is KGHSH, CDR2 LQKENI, per germline. V lost 4 bases and J 3 bases, leaving 12 bases between the germline ends. This CDR3 is 14 amino acids long. The CDR3 bases are TGTGCCAGCTCACTATCGACAGTGGACACTGAAGCTTTCTTT. It specifies CASSLSTVDTEAFF.

V and J are TRBV24-1 and TRBJ1-3; D not certain. Trimming removed 0 bases from V and 6 bases from J, with 17 bases in between. The germline V gene encodes CDR1 KGHDR and CDR2 SFDVKD. This CDR3 comprises 17 residues. The chain's CDR3 is CATSDLALTGAENTIYF. CDR3 coding DNA: TGTGCCACCAGTGATTTGGCCTTGACTGGTGCTGAAAACACCATATATTTT.

This chain connects TRBV9 to TRBJ1-1, with a weak D call TRBD1 (6 bases). The CDR3 loop spans 15 amino acids. CDR1 is SGDLS, CDR2 YYNGEE, per germline. V lost 3 bases, J lost 3 bases, and 15 bases lay in between. CDR3 in DNA: TGTGCCAGCAGCGCAGAAAGGGGGTCTCACACTGAAGCTTTCTTT. Encoded protein: CASSAERGSHTEAFF.

This clone was seen more than once but under ten times. J is TRBJ2-2 and V is TRBV19; D is perhaps TRBD1 (5 bases). CDR1 and CDR2 (germline): LNHDA, SQIVND (reference sequence). V gave up 7 bases and J gave up 1 base, with 10 bases separating them. The CDR3 covers 14 residues. The chain's CDR3 is CASTWGKNTGELFF. DNA of the CDR3: TGTGCCAGTACTTGGGGCAAGAACACCGGGGAGCTGTTTTTT.

About this clone itself: The sample carries other DNA sequences with the same CDR3. The CDR3 protein is CASSESPSTDTQYF. The CDR3 bases are TGCGCCAGCAGTGAGTCTCCGAGCACAGATACGCAGTATTTT. The rearrangement joins TRBV10-1 to TRBJ2-3; no reliable D call. Germline CDR1 reads WNHNN; CDR2 reads SYGVQD (reference sequence). V lost 0 bases to trimming and J lost 0 bases, with 4 bases between them. CDR3 length: 14 amino acids.

This chain links TRBV19 with TRBJ1-5; a possible D gene is TRBD1 (6 bases). The CDR3 covers 15 residues. Trimming took off 2 bases at V and 4 bases at J, with 12 bases between the two ends. Germline V gives CDR1 LNHDA, CDR2 SQIVND (reference sequence). The CDR3 DNA is TGTGCCAGTAGTATAATACCCCAGGGGAATCAGCCCCAGCATTTT. Its translation: CASSIIPQGNQPQHF.

The chain uses TRBV27 and TRBJ1-3; unclear D gene. Germline-derived CDR1 and CDR2 are MNHEY and SMNVEV (reference sequence). The CDR3 is made up of 16 amino acids. Deletions cut 6 bases from V and 2 bases from J, with 17 bases between. Here the CDR3 reads CASSLNPGWAGNTIYF. CDR3 sequence (DNA): TGTGCCAGCAGCTTAAATCCGGGTTGGGCTGGAAACACCATATATTTT.

The V gene is TRBV6-5, the J gene TRBJ1-5, with 9 bases fitting TRBD1. V was pared by 7 bases and J by 7 bases, with 8 bases of the junction left unmatched. This CDR3 has 14 residues. CDR1 and CDR2 (germline): MNHEY, SVGAGI. This CDR3 reads CASISTGGGQPQHF. In nucleotides, the CDR3 is TGTGCCAGCATAAGTACAGGGGGCGGCCAGCCCCAGCATTTT.

This rearrangement joins TRBV19 to TRBJ2-5, with a tentative D call TRBD1 (6 bases). CDR3 length: 13 amino acids. Trimming took off 3 bases at V and 5 bases at J, with 10 bases between the two ends. Germline V CDR1 and CDR2: LNHDA, SQIVND (reference sequence). DNA for the CDR3: TGTGCCAGTAGTATGACAGGAAGGGAGACCCAGTACTTC. Translation: CASSMTGRETQYF.

V and J are TRBV5-1 and TRBJ2-5, with 9 bases aligning to TRBD1. This CDR3 is 16 amino acids long. Germline V gene sequence: CDR1 SGHRS, CDR2 YFSETQ. The V segment lost 3 bases and the J segment 2 bases; nucleotides outside the gene matches: 8. The DNA for the CDR3 is TGCGCCAGCAGCTCCCACAGGGGGCGAGTGCAAGAGACCCAGTACTTC. Amino acids: CASSSHRGRVQETQYF.